The 22 T cell receptor beta chains presented below share a single source sample, sequenced in a study of shared clonotypes between healthy human individuals. The method was immunoSEQ multiplex PCR; TCRdb's version includes in-frame clones alone and lacks a portion of them. The data hold roughly 590,000 clones, with around 95% observed a single time. As defined, naive CD8 cells were CD45RO-negative and positively selected for CCR7, with terminally differentiated effector memory CD45RA+ cells excluded. Specimen: naive CD8+ T cells sorted from blood. The receptors stem from a woman aged 25 to 39 in good health.

This chain uses TRBV27 with TRBJ1-4; 7 bases are shared with TRBD1. The CDR3 has 14 amino acids. Germline CDR1 and CDR2: MNHEY and SMNVEV (reference sequence). Trimming at V came to 7 bases and at J to 5 bases, leaving 7 bases not matched to a gene. In DNA, the CDR3 is TGTGCCAGCACCTCGGGACAGCAAAATGAAAAACTGTTTTTT. The encoded protein is CASTSGQQNEKLFF.

This clone was observed a single time. V and J are TRBV6-6 and TRBJ2-1, with D unresolved. Germline values: CDR1 MNHNY, CDR2 SVGAGI (reference sequence). The V gene lost 5 bases and the J gene lost 2 bases, with 4 bases spanning the gap. The CDR3 is 12 residues long. The CDR3 reads CASSGPYNEQFF. The CDR3 DNA sequence: TGTGCCAGCAGTGGACCCTACAATGAGCAGTTCTTC.

The chain carries TRBV4-2 and TRBJ2-7; 11 bases are shared with TRBD2. The V and J ends lost 4 bases and 3 bases, in that order; junction bases with no gene match: 8. Germline V gene data show CDR1 as LGHNA and CDR2 as YNFKEQ. CDR3 length: 16 amino acids. CDR3 DNA sequence: TGTGCCAGCAGCCCGGGACTAGCGGAGGGGTACTACGAGCAGTACTTC. Protein: CASSPGLAEGYYEQYF.

The chain's CDR3 is CASSHALIGTGGLYEQYF. In DNA, the CDR3 is TGTGCCAGCAGCCACGCCCTAATAGGGACAGGGGGGCTCTACGAGCAGTACTTC. This chain links TRBV11-2 with TRBJ2-7, with 11 nucleotides matching TRBD1. Germline V gives CDR1 SGHAT, CDR2 FQNNGV. This CDR3 has 18 residues. The V and J ends lost 5 bases and 3 bases, in that order; junction bases with no gene match: 15. Full variable domain (missing parts from reference TRBV11-2 and TRBJ2-7): EAGVAQSPRYKIIEKRQSVAFWCNPISGHATLYWYQQILGQGPKLLIQFQNNGVVDDSQLPKDRFSAERLKGVDSTLKIQPAKLEDSAVYLCASSHALIGTGGLYEQYFGPGTRLTVT.

The J gene is TRBJ2-5, the V gene TRBV10-2, with 7 bases aligning to TRBD2. Germline-derived CDR1 and CDR2 are WSHSY and SAAADI. There are 14 residues in the CDR3. After removal of 6 bases from V and 5 bases from J, the junction contained 9 bases not matched to a gene. The CDR3 is CASRTTSQWETQYF. The CDR3 DNA sequence: TGCGCCAGCAGGACGACTAGCCAGTGGGAGACCCAGTACTTC.

The chain links TRBV27 to TRBJ1-2, with D perhaps TRBD1 (6 bases). V was cut by 0 bases and J by 3 bases, with 11 bases left in between. The CDR3 is 15 amino acids. Germline CDR1 and CDR2: MNHEY and SMNVEV (reference sequence). DNA of the CDR3: TGTGCCAGCAGTTTATCGAGTACAGGGTACTATGGCTACACCTTC. Translated: CASSLSSTGYYGYTF.

The J gene is TRBJ2-1, the V gene TRBV28; 9 bases fit TRBD1. V was clipped by 3 bases and J by 3 bases; unmatched bases: 0. In germline, CDR1 is MDHEN, CDR2 SYDVKM. CDR3 size: 14 residues. The CDR3: CASSLTGGYNEQFF. In DNA, the CDR3 is TGTGCCAGCAGTTTGACAGGGGGCTACAATGAGCAGTTCTTC.

This clone occurred once. V is TRBV21-1 and J is TRBJ2-1; the DNA was not compared with TRBD1, the D call given in the table. TRBV21-1 is annotated as a pseudogene. The CDR3 spans 15 residues. The CDR3 region is CASSKDRGVYNEQFF. CDR3 DNA sequence: TGTGCCAGCAGCAAGGACAGGGGAGTCTACAATGAGCAGTTCTTC.

In its sample, this clone was seen once. The chain employs TRBV9 and TRBJ2-2, with a possible D match to TRBD1 (5 bases). The germline CDR1 and CDR2 sequences are SGDLS and YYNGEE. This CDR3 has 15 amino acids. V shed 0 bases and J shed 4 bases, with 10 bases lying between them. The CDR3 nucleotides are TGTGCCAGCAGCGTAGCGGGCAGGGCCACCGGGGAGCTGTTTTTT. Translated: CASSVAGRATGELFF.

This clone was picked up one time. The chain couples TRBV28 to TRBJ2-3; D tentatively reads TRBD1 or TRBD2 (7 bases each). Germline V gene sequence: CDR1 MDHEN, CDR2 SYDVKM. The CDR3 is 16 residues long. The germline V and J ends were trimmed by 1 base and 1 base, with 12 bases remaining between them. This chain's CDR3 is CASSLFQGGGTDTQYF. For the CDR3, the DNA is TGTGCCAGCAGTTTATTCCAGGGGGGGGGCACAGATACGCAGTATTTT.

V and J are TRBV5-1 and TRBJ2-3, with 7 bases aligning to TRBD1. Germline V lookup: CDR1 SGHRS, CDR2 YFSETQ. This CDR3 comprises 15 residues. The V gene end was trimmed by 3 bases and the J gene end by 6 bases; junction bases not matched to a gene: 10. CDR3 in DNA: TGCGCCAGCAGCTACCGACAGGGACGCGCGGATACGCAGTATTTT. This translates into CASSYRQGRADTQYF. Full variable domain (remainder filled in from reference TRBV5-1 and TRBJ2-3): KAGVTQTPRYLIKTRGQQVTLSCSPISGHRSVSWYQQTPGQGLQFLFEYFSETQRNKGNFPGRFSGRQFSNSRSEMNVSTLELGDSALYLCASSYRQGRADTQYFGPGTRLTVL.

V and J are TRBV2 and TRBJ2-7; no firm D call. The CDR3 extends over 13 amino acids. Germline V gives CDR1 SNHLY, CDR2 FYNNEI. V lost 5 bases to trimming and J lost 1 base, with 9 bases between them. The CDR3 is CASSQAVSYEQYF. DNA of the CDR3: TGTGCCAGCAGTCAGGCAGTTTCCTACGAGCAGTACTTC.

Worth noting for this clone: The same CDR3 can be traced to other DNA sequences in this sample. The J gene is TRBJ2-1, the V gene TRBV9; D perhaps matches TRBD1 (5 bases). The V gene's germline CDR1 is SGDLS and CDR2 YYNGEE. The CDR3 has 16 amino acids. V shed 0 bases and J shed 0 bases, with 10 bases lying between them. For the CDR3, the DNA is TGTGCCAGCAGCGTAGGGGGCGCGAGCTCCTACAATGAGCAGTTCTTC. It encodes CASSVGGASSYNEQFF.

The CDR3 sequence is CASSLVGTGSDIQYF. CDR3 nucleotide sequence: TGCGCCAGCAGCTTGGTAGGGACAGGGAGTGACATTCAGTACTTC. V gene TRBV5-1 combines with J gene TRBJ2-4, with TRBD1 matching 9 bases. The CDR3 sequence is 15 residues long. V shed 0 bases, J shed 8 bases, and the junction held 6 bases outside the gene matches. Germline CDR1 SGHRS, CDR2 YFSETQ.

This chain uses TRBV13 with TRBJ2-5; 9 bases align to TRBD1. The last part of the DNA fits TRBJ2-7 better; the J call may be wrong. In germline, CDR1 is PRHDT, CDR2 FYEKMQ (reference sequence). The CDR3 contains 13 residues. The CDR3: CASSTGQGYEQYF. For the CDR3, the DNA is TGTGCCAGCAGCACGGGACAGGGCTACGAGCAGTACTTC.

The rearrangement uses TRBV6-5 and TRBJ2-7; 10 nucleotides agree with TRBD2. The CDR3 length is 14 residues. Per the germline V gene, CDR1 is MNHEY and CDR2 is SVGAGI. The trim removed 5 bases at V and 6 bases at J, leaving 7 bases unmatched. CDR3 protein: CASSILAGESEQYF. CDR3 in DNA: TGTGCCAGCAGTATTCTAGCGGGAGAGAGCGAGCAGTACTTC.

The V gene is TRBV4-2, the J gene TRBJ2-2; a possible D gene is TRBD1 (6 bases). This CDR3 is 17 amino acids long. V dropped 0 bases and J dropped 4 bases, with 15 bases sitting between them. The germline gives CDR1 LGHNA, CDR2 YNFKEQ. This chain's CDR3 is CASSQDGDRSSTGELFF. The CDR3 nucleotides are TGTGCCAGCAGCCAAGATGGAGACAGGAGTTCCACCGGGGAGCTGTTTTTT.

The chain has TRBV6-1 and TRBJ1-2; 9 bases agree with TRBD1. Germline lookup yields CDR1 MNHNS and CDR2 SASEGT. The ends lost 6 bases at V and 10 bases at J; junction bases unmatched: 9. This CDR3 comprises 13 residues. CDR3 region: CASRDRGHVDYTF. CDR3 bases: TGTGCCAGCAGGGACAGGGGTCACGTAGACTACACCTTC.

This chain uses TRBV5-6 with TRBJ2-7; TRBD1 matches 9 bases. Germline CDR1 is SGHDT and CDR2 is YYEEEE. The ends lost 4 bases at V and 1 base at J; junction bases unmatched: 6. This CDR3 has 15 residues. The CDR3 loop reads CASSHPGTGSYEQYF. The CDR3 DNA sequence: TGTGCCAGCAGCCACCCCGGGACAGGGTCCTACGAGCAGTACTTC.

V gene TRBV2 combines with J gene TRBJ2-7, with D possibly being TRBD1 (7 bases). V lost 6 bases to trimming and J lost 6 bases, with 15 bases between them. CDR1 is SNHLY and CDR2 is FYNNEI in the germline V gene. The CDR3 has 13 residues. CDR3 bases: TGTGCCAGCAGAGGCAGACAGGGAGGCGAGCAGTACTTC. Its protein product is CASRGRQGGEQYF.

The rearrangement uses TRBV19 and TRBJ1-5, with 12 bases identical to TRBD1. This CDR3 has 18 amino acids. V lost 10 bases and J lost 2; bases outside the gene matches: 15. Germline V gene data show CDR1 as LNHDA and CDR2 as SQIVND (reference sequence). In DNA, the CDR3 is TGTGCCACTAGAAACCGGGACAGGGGGCATAGGGGCAATCAGCCCCAGCATTTT. This sequence encodes CATRNRDRGHRGNQPQHF.

The rearrangement joins TRBV9 to TRBJ2-2, with D maybe TRBD2 (6 bases). There are 15 residues in the CDR3. V was clipped by 3 bases and J by 7 bases, with 16 bases between them. From germline, CDR1 is SGDLS and CDR2 YYNGEE. In DNA, the CDR3 is TGTGCCAGCAGCGCGACTAGGCGGAGGGACGGGGAGCTGTTTTTT. Its translation is CASSATRRRDGELFF.